Listed here are 18 T cell receptor beta chains from one sample, sequenced in a study of beta chain features in type 1 diabetes. The study, taken as a whole, reports: People with Type 1 diabetes carried modestly yet significantly shorter TCRB CDR3s in all four CD4+ subsets.

What was sequenced were expressed TCRB transcripts, since all of the isolated RNA had been reverse transcribed. The protocol was immunoSEQ multiplex PCR, while the TCRdb copy is restricted to in-frame clones and leaves out a portion. The sample lists around 710,000 clones; approximately 13% were seen once. The antigens these receptors bind are not known. Sequencing was done on a sample of naive CD4+ T cells from blood. The receptors derive from a man aged 25 to 40 with type 1 diabetes.

This chain links TRBV7-8 with TRBJ1-5; D unresolved. CDR3 length: 16 amino acids. Deletions cut 0 bases from V and 1 base from J, with 10 bases between. Germline assignment: CDR1 SGHVS and CDR2 FQNEAQ. This CDR3 is CASSLAPDLSNQPQHF. Here the CDR3 DNA reads TGTGCCAGCAGCTTAGCGCCAGATCTAAGCAATCAGCCCCAGCATTTT.

The chain has TRBV10-3 and TRBJ1-4; D is uncertain. V lost 3 bases and J lost 4, with 21 bases in between. The CDR3 sequence is 18 residues long. Germline loops: CDR1 ENHRY, CDR2 SYGVKD. The CDR3 spells CAISDSDGTGPDNEKLFF. The CDR3 coding sequence is TGTGCCATCAGTGACTCTGATGGCACGGGTCCGGATAATGAAAAACTGTTTTTT.

This chain links TRBV7-9 with TRBJ1-2, with TRBD1 identical over 10 bases. CDR1 and CDR2 from the germline V gene are SEHNR and FQNEAQ (reference sequence). Trimming removed 5 bases from V and 2 bases from J; junction bases left unmatched: 11. The CDR3 covers 17 residues. CDR3 DNA sequence: TGTGCCAGCAGCACCGGGACAGGGGAAAGACAGAACTATGGCTACACCTTC. Translated, it gives CASSTGTGERQNYGYTF.

This chain uses TRBV14 with TRBJ2-7; the D gene is possibly TRBD1 (5 bases). Trimming removed 1 base from V and 3 bases from J, with 10 bases in between. Germline V gene data show CDR1 as SGHDN and CDR2 as FVKESK. This CDR3 spans 14 amino acids. The CDR3 spells CASSQVQGIYEQYF. The CDR3 nucleotides read TGTGCCAGCAGCCAAGTTCAGGGAATCTACGAGCAGTACTTC. Together with reference TRBV14 and TRBJ2-7, the CDR3 gives the full variable domain: EAGVTQFPSHSVIEKGQTVTLRCDPISGHDNLYWYRRVMGKEIKFLLHFVKESKQDESGMPNNRFLAERTGGTYSTLKVQPAELEDSGVYFCASSQVQGIYEQYFGPGTRLTVT.

This clone appeared a few times. The CDR3 loop is CAWSVPGPETQYF. DNA of the CDR3: TGTGCCTGGAGTGTACCCGGGCCGGAGACCCAGTACTTC. This sequence joins TRBV30 and TRBJ2-5, with unresolved D. The CDR3 runs to 13 residues. Germline values: CDR1 GTSNPN, CDR2 SVGIG (reference sequence). V was cut by 0 bases and J by 5 bases, with 10 bases left in between.

CDR3 nucleotide sequence: TGTGCCAGCAGTTACTCAGGGATTTTCTATGGCTACACCTTC. Translating gives CASSYSGIFYGYTF. The chain employs TRBV6-5 and TRBJ1-2, with D unresolved. This CDR3 is 14 amino acids long. The V end was cut by 0 bases, the J end by 4 bases, with 9 bases between. The V gene's germline CDR1 is MNHEY and CDR2 SVGAGI.

J is TRBJ2-6 and V is TRBV28; D is unclear. Germline CDR1 is MDHEN and CDR2 is SYDVKM. The CDR3 consists of 13 residues. With 7 bases removed from V and 4 bases from J, the gap between germline ends came to 8 bases. Here the CDR3 reads CASTLPGANVLTF. The CDR3 DNA reads as TGTGCCAGCACTCTACCCGGGGCCAACGTCCTGACTTTC.

The rearrangement uses TRBV7-2 and TRBJ1-4; 7 bases align to TRBD1. The V gene end was trimmed by 6 bases and the J gene end by 5 bases; junction bases not matched to a gene: 6. The germline CDR1 and CDR2 sequences are SGHTA and FQGNSA. There are 14 residues in the CDR3. This CDR3 is CASSSGQMNEKLFF. CDR3 DNA sequence: TGTGCCAGCAGTTCGGGACAGATGAATGAAAAACTGTTTTTT.

This clone was detected only a few times. This chain uses TRBV9 with TRBJ1-2, with unresolved D. Trimming removed 0 bases from V and 4 bases from J, with 10 bases in between. CDR1 and CDR2 (germline): SGDLS, YYNGEE. This CDR3 has 14 amino acids. The CDR3 DNA follows: TGTGCCAGCAGCGTAGCTCCAGGTGGCTATGGCTACACCTTC. This gives the protein CASSVAPGGYGYTF.

This chain joins TRBV11-2 and TRBJ2-5; D perhaps matches TRBD1 (6 bases). The end of the DNA is better explained by TRBJ2-7, so the J call may be wrong. Germline V gives CDR1 SGHAT, CDR2 FQNNGV. The CDR3 is 15 amino acids. As DNA, the CDR3 is TGTGCCAGCAGCTTAGGTACGGACAGTACCTACGAGCAGTACTTC. This codes for CASSLGTDSTYEQYF.

This clone was detected a few times. The chain couples TRBV5-4 to TRBJ2-7; 10 nucleotides line up with TRBD1. The V and J ends lost 4 bases and 6 bases, in that order; junction bases with no gene match: 10. Germline V gives CDR1 SGHNT, CDR2 YYREEE (reference sequence). The CDR3 is made up of 15 amino acids. The CDR3 DNA follows: TGTGCCAGCAGCCCCGGGACAGGGGCGCGCCCCGAGCAGTACTTC. It yields the protein CASSPGTGARPEQYF.

This clone was detected only a few times. The CDR3: CASSRDRNSPLHF. The CDR3 nucleotides read TGTGCCAGCAGCCGGGACAGAAATTCACCCCTCCACTTT. The rearrangement joins TRBV2 to TRBJ1-6, with TRBD1 matching 7 bases. The junction had 3 bases not matched to a gene; V was cut back by 6 bases and J by 7 bases. There are 13 residues in the CDR3. From germline, CDR1 is SNHLY and CDR2 FYNNEI.

This clone appeared a few times. This chain links TRBV19 with TRBJ2-5; TRBD2 matches at 10 bases. V lost 4 bases, J lost 5 bases, and 7 bases stayed unmatched. The V gene's germline CDR1 is LNHDA and CDR2 SQIVND (reference sequence). This CDR3 has 15 residues. CDR3 in DNA: TGTGCCAGTAGTAGGCAACTAGCGGGGCTCGAGACCCAGTACTTC. Translated, it gives CASSRQLAGLETQYF.

A few counts support this clone. The genes are TRBV7-3 and TRBJ2-3; 7 bases match TRBD2. Germline CDR1 and CDR2: SGHTA and FQGTGA. This CDR3 contains 17 residues. V trimming: 2 bases; J trimming: 6 bases; junction bases outside the gene matches: 14. Here the CDR3 reads CASSLEGRGPPWDTQYF. The CDR3 DNA is TGTGCCAGCAGCTTAGAGGGGAGGGGACCCCCCTGGGATACGCAGTATTTT.

The chain joins TRBV10-2 to TRBJ2-5, with 9 bases lining up with TRBD1. The CDR3 totals 15 residues. The germline gives CDR1 WSHSY, CDR2 SAAADI. The trim removed 6 bases at V and 7 bases at J, leaving 12 bases unmatched. CDR3 residues: CASSVPGQGGRTQYF. CDR3 in DNA: TGCGCCAGCAGCGTTCCGGGACAGGGAGGTCGGACCCAGTACTTC.

This clone was seen a few times. The chain carries TRBV10-3 and TRBJ2-3; 9 bases are shared with TRBD2. The CDR3 sequence is 14 residues long. V trimming: 6 bases; J trimming: 0 bases; junction bases outside the gene matches: 1. CDR1 ENHRY and CDR2 SYGVKD come from the germline V gene. CDR3 loop: CAISLAGSTDTQYF. The CDR3 DNA sequence: TGTGCCATCAGCCTAGCGGGAAGCACAGATACGCAGTATTTT.

The rearrangement uses TRBV6-5 and TRBJ2-5; D could derive from TRBD1 or TRBD2 (5 bases each). The CDR3 length is 15 residues. V lost 2 bases and J 4 bases, leaving 14 bases between the germline ends. Germline V gives CDR1 MNHEY, CDR2 SVGAGI. Here the CDR3 reads CASSYGGRERETQYF. CDR3 nucleotides: TGTGCCAGCAGTTACGGGGGAAGGGAGCGAGAGACCCAGTACTTC.

The rearrangement links TRBV5-6 to TRBJ2-5; D possibly corresponds to TRBD1 (5 bases). Germline loops: CDR1 SGHDT, CDR2 YYEEEE. Trimming took off 6 bases at V and 11 bases at J, with 26 bases between the two ends. CDR3 length: 15 residues. CDR3 loop: CASTPQGRSAMEQYF. CDR3 nucleotide sequence: TGTGCCAGCACCCCTCAGGGCAGGTCGGCGATGGAGCAGTACTTC.